Included here is one T cell receptor beta chain sequence, with context. What it binds is not known. This record comes from a study of human T cells and chemical hapten exposure. The overall study: The variation in per-sample TCR yields arose mainly from small differences in pooled library volumes. Findings and caveats of the study: TCRs above 1 in 1000 frequency did not change with DPC sensitization.

V shed 3 bases, J shed 0 bases, and the junction held 7 bases outside the gene matches. This CDR3 contains 16 residues. The V gene's germline CDR1 is KGHSH and CDR2 LQKENI. Unique molecular identifiers were affixed to discrete cDNA molecules within the library. MiXCR, applied by TCRdb to the RACE reads, yields one record per CDR3 protein. The sample includes tens of thousands of distinct CDR3 sequences, roughly 10% seen only once; the top ten take approximately 4.6%. The time point here: patch test 1, 2 weeks after DPC sensitization. Treatment given: therapeutic diphenylcyclopropenone sensitization with weekly scalp DPC.

The TCR was taken from a woman aged 45-65 years with alopecia areata. Some clones in this sample may be carry-over from other donors' samples. The specimen was whole blood, collected in connection with sensitization to the hapten diphenylcyclopropenone (DPC). The chain combines TRBV18 with TRBJ1-1; 7 bases map to TRBD1. CDR3 sequence: CASSPLRQGMNTEAFF. CDR3 nucleotides: TGTGCCAGCTCACCTCTCAGACAGGGAATGAACACTGAAGCTTTCTTT.